This T cell receptor beta chain was captured in a study of blood T cells in healthy people across ages. Study details: Per two T cells, about one barcoded beta molecule was captured through template switching. Study results and caveats: Samples with more naive T cells showed higher observed beta diversity.

Researchers collected 7.5 to 10 milliliters of peripheral blood from every single donor. Isolation yielded PBMCs, at least 7 million per sample, in every case. Germline CDR1 is SGHRS and CDR2 is YFSETQ. The CDR3 covers 15 residues. With regard to this clonotype: The target antigen is unknown. Compared with germline, one end of the junction differs, possibly owing to a read error.

Alongside a J-beta primer mix, a sample-barcoded 5' primer served in a second PCR lasting about 7 to 12 cycles. A single record per CDR3 protein comes from TCRdb applying MiXCR to the 5' RACE reads. The data show 1.5 million to 2 million distinct CDR3 sequences, with about 30% seen just once and about 8% held by the top ten. This chain joins TRBV5-1 and TRBJ2-4; D is unclear. The end of the DNA is better explained by TRBJ2-7, so the J call may be wrong. Sequences were obtained from blood. The source of this sequence is a woman in her thirties in good health. This CDR3 reads CANSLAAGVSYEQYF. The CDR3 DNA sequence: TGCGCCAACAGCTTGGCGGCTGGGGTTTCCTACGAGCAGTACTTC.